This paragraph reports one TCR beta chain. Antigen unknown. This sample stems from a study of T cell responses to AZD1222 COVID-19 vaccine. For the study at large: Recipients boosted at about 4 weeks or about 12 weeks are pooled.

V was trimmed by 7 bases and J by 4 bases, leaving 19 bases between them. Germline loops: CDR1 MDHEN, CDR2 SYDVKM. This CDR3 is built from 15 residues. Some clones are missing from TCRdb's copy, which holds only in-frame ones; the method was immunoSEQ multiplex PCR. The data show 95,000 to 130,000 clones, around 94% seen once. Study observations and caveats: After the peak T cell response, and only then, were repertoires sampled. White British ancestry dominated among donors, who included more females, and clonal diversity was possibly underestimated. Baseline testing showed seropositivity in only a handful of AZD1222 recipients.

This receptor was obtained from an adult in good health. Source: peripheral blood, taken on day 0 of AZD1222 vaccination. The chain couples TRBV28 to TRBJ1-2, with D uncertain. The CDR3 nucleotides read TGTGCCAGCATCGCGGCCCGGGTCCCCACCTATGGCTACACCTTC. Its translation is CASIAARVPTYGYTF.